A selection of T cell receptor beta chains follows, all from one sample in a study of T cell repertoires in cytomegalovirus infection. A single record per CDR3 protein comes from TCRdb applying MiXCR to the reads. The profile shows approximately 630,000 distinct CDR3 sequences, around 24% of them singletons. The sequenced material came from CD8+ T cells from PBMCs. These receptors all come from a human donor in good health (CMV status not recorded). Some clones in this sample may be carry-over from other donors' samples. Each CDR3 is given with its conserved first and last residue. Each record gives: clone size, V gene, D gene, J gene, CDR3 protein, CDR3 DNA. D genes are given only for firm matches. Clone size is not always given. Where it is, it says once, few, many or a class for expanded clones.

once	TRBV10-3	-	TRBJ1-2	CAIESSNYGYTF	TGTGCCATCGAATCATCAAACTATGGCTACACCTTC
few	TRBV7-9	-	TRBJ2-7	CASSPVAPRGGEQYF	TGTGCCAGCAGCCCTGTCGCACCCAGGGGAGGAGAGCAGTACTTC
many	TRBV11-2	TRBD1	TRBJ1-2	CASSLVTGGANYGYTF	TGTGCCAGCAGCTTAGTAACAGGGGGCGCGAACTATGGCTACACCTTC
-	TRBV11-2	TRBD2	TRBJ2-1	CASSLGLAGGFDGSEQFF	TGTGCCAGCAGCTTAGGACTAGCGGGGGGGTTTGACGGTAGTGAGCAGTTCTTC
many	TRBV12-3/TRBV12-4	TRBD1	TRBJ2-1	CASSPDRDDEQFF	TGTGCCAGCAGTCCAGACAGGGACGATGAGCAGTTCTTC
few	TRBV19	TRBD1	TRBJ1-4	CASRVYRGEEKLFF	TGTGCCAGTAGGGTGTACAGGGGAGAGGAAAAACTGTTTTTT
-	TRBV28	-	TRBJ2-1	CASSNQGHEQFF	TGTGCCAGCAGTAATCAGGGCCATGAGCAGTTCTTC
many	TRBV4-1	-	TRBJ1-1	CASSQVGRNTEAFF	TGCGCCAGCAGCCAAGTAGGGCGTAACACTGAAGCTTTCTTT
-	TRBV2	-	TRBJ2-5	CASSEVEGPWETQYF	TGTGCCAGCAGTGAAGTGGAGGGGCCGTGGGAGACCCAGTACTTC
few	TRBV7-8	-	TRBJ1-1	CASSLGSSPNTEAFF	TGTGCCAGCAGCTTAGGGTCGAGCCCGAACACTGAAGCTTTCTTT
many	TRBV6-5	TRBD1	TRBJ2-7	CASSYTTGAYEQYF	TGTGCCAGCAGTTACACCACAGGGGCCTACGAGCAGTACTTC
few	TRBV6-6	-	TRBJ2-3	CASSGHSTDTQYF	TGTGCCAGCAGCGGACATTCCACAGATACGCAGTATTTT
-	TRBV4-1	TRBD2	TRBJ2-3	CASSQVGGGADTQYF	TGTGCCAGCAGCCAAGTGGGGGGGGGGGCAGATACGCAGTATTTT
-	TRBV29-1	TRBD1	TRBJ2-1	CSVDRTGLLGHNNEQFF	TGCAGCGTTGATCGGACAGGTTTATTGGGTCACAACAATGAGCAGTTCTTC
few	TRBV10-3	TRBD1	TRBJ1-2	CAISGTGIYGYTF	TGTGCCATCAGTGGGACAGGAATCTATGGCTACACCTTC
-	TRBV27	-	TRBJ2-3	CASSAYSTDTQYF	TGTGCCAGCAGTGCATACAGCACAGATACGCAGTATTTT
many	TRBV7-2	-	TRBJ2-1	CASREDRSVGNEQFF	TGTGCCAGCAGGGAAGACAGGTCGGTTGGCAATGAGCAGTTCTTC
-	TRBV2	-	TRBJ1-2	CASRGGDVVF	TGTGCCAGCAGGGGAGGGGACGTAGTCTTC
many	TRBV7-9	-	TRBJ2-4	CASSQRPSLGDIQYF	TGTGCCAGCAGCCAGCGACCGAGTTTGGGTGACATTCAGTACTTC
many	TRBV7-2	-	TRBJ1-3	CASSWDAASGNTIYF	TGTGCCAGCAGCTGGGACGCGGCCTCTGGAAACACCATATATTTT
once	TRBV29-1	TRBD2	TRBJ2-1	CSVEGRGDYNEQFF	TGCAGCGTTGAGGGGCGGGGGGACTACAATGAGCAGTTCTTC
-	TRBV29-1	TRBD1	TRBJ1-3	CSVLQGAGGNTIYF	TGCAGCGTACTACAGGGGGCGGGTGGAAACACCATATATTTT
-	TRBV29-1	-	TRBJ1-2	CSVEEGGIYGYTF	TGCAGCGTTGAAGAAGGGGGGATCTATGGCTACACCTTC
-	TRBV4-1	TRBD1	TRBJ1-1	CASSQETGAVSTEAFF	TGCGCCAGCAGCCAGGAGACAGGGGCGGTCAGCACTGAAGCTTTCTTT
few	TRBV19	TRBD1	TRBJ1-1	CASSIPDRMNTEAFF	TGTGCCAGTAGTATCCCGGACAGGATGAACACTGAAGCTTTCTTT
-	TRBV20-1	-	TRBJ2-2	CSARDISELNTGELFF	TGCAGTGCTAGAGATATAAGCGAATTGAACACCGGGGAGCTGTTTTTT
-	TRBV7-9	-	TRBJ1-5	CVSSLVSGNWNQPQHF	TGTGTCAGCAGCCTAGTCTCAGGGAATTGGAATCAGCCCCAGCATTTT
-	TRBV29-1	-	TRBJ2-1	CSGSGGFF	TGCAGCGGTAGCGGTGGGTTCTTC
few	TRBV6-1	TRBD2	TRBJ2-2	CASSEGWGGTGELFF	TGTGCCAGCAGTGAAGGGTGGGGGGGCACCGGGGAGCTGTTTTTT
many	TRBV7-8	-	TRBJ2-6	CAIPVAGGANVLTF	TGTGCCATCCCCGTCGCGGGTGGGGCCAACGTCCTGACTTTC
-	TRBV14	-	TRBJ1-1	CASSQVKTEAFF	TGTGCCAGCAGCCAAGTCAAGACTGAAGCTTTCTTT
few	TRBV29-1	-	TRBJ1-2	CSAPRGHYGYTF	TGCAGCGCTCCCAGGGGCCACTATGGCTACACCTTC
-	TRBV11-3	-	TRBJ2-2	CVSSLASGSGELFF	TGTGTCAGCAGCTTGGCCAGTGGCTCCGGGGAGCTGTTTTTT
once	TRBV28	-	TRBJ1-1	CASSSLAGTEAFF	TGTGCCAGCAGTTCGCTTGCCGGCACTGAAGCTTTCTTT
few	TRBV6-2/TRBV6-3	-	TRBJ2-1	CASSYSRRTDYNEQFF	TGTGCCAGCAGTTACTCCAGACGGACAGACTACAATGAGCAGTTCTTC
few	TRBV12-3/TRBV12-4	-	TRBJ2-5	CASSLGGIETQYF	TGTGCCAGCAGCCTTGGGGGGATCGAGACCCAGTACTTC
-	TRBV5-4	TRBD2	TRBJ2-1	CASSPDGRGYNEQFF	TGTGCCAGCAGCCCAGACGGGAGGGGTTACAATGAGCAGTTCTTC
-	TRBV5-1	-	TRBJ2-3	CASRSIRAPDTQYF	TGCGCCAGCAGGAGTATCCGGGCGCCAGATACGCAGTATTTT
few	TRBV7-6	-	TRBJ2-7	CASSLPGKNYEQYF	TGTGCCAGCAGCTTACCAGGAAAGAACTACGAGCAGTACTTC
-	TRBV20-1	-	TRBJ2-1	CSAWGRYNEQFF	TGCAGTGCTTGGGGTCGGTACAATGAGCAGTTCTTC
few	TRBV20-1	-	TRBJ2-2	CSARASPLARANTGELFF	TGCAGTGCTAGAGCCTCACCGCTAGCGAGGGCGAACACCGGGGAGCTGTTTTTT
few	TRBV20-1	-	TRBJ2-2	CSASTYTGELFF	TGCAGTGCTTCGACTTACACCGGGGAGCTGTTTTTT
few	TRBV20-1	TRBD1	TRBJ1-2	CSARGEDRGEDGYTF	TGCAGTGCTAGAGGAGAAGACAGGGGCGAGGATGGCTACACCTTC
few	TRBV15	-	TRBJ1-5	CATSRDDSPNQPQHF	TGTGCCACCAGCAGAGATGACAGTCCAAATCAGCCCCAGCATTTT
many	TRBV7-6	TRBD1	TRBJ2-2	CASSFTGTGLTGELFF	TGTGCCAGCAGCTTCACCGGGACAGGGTTAACCGGGGAGCTGTTTTTT
-	TRBV7-9	TRBD2	TRBJ2-4	CASAGGIGNIQYF	TGTGCCAGCGCCGGGGGGATCGGAAACATTCAGTACTTC